This T cell receptor (beta chain) was retrieved from a study of shared clonotypes between healthy human individuals. About the study: Donor ages ranged 18 to 49 years: two women, a few men.

CDR3 length equals 12 residues. Trimming took off 4 bases at V and 5 bases at J, with 5 bases between the two ends. The germline CDR1 and CDR2 sequences are LGHNA and YSLEER. The table came from immunoSEQ multiplex PCR; TCRdb's copy has only in-frame clones and leaves some out. The data show hundreds of thousands of clones, roughly 83% seen once. Sequenced input: PBMCs. The sequence derives from a woman aged 40 to 50 in good health. Some clones in this sample may be carry-over from other donors' samples. The chain couples TRBV4-3 to TRBJ2-2; D uncertain. CDR3 in amino acids: CASSLGTGELFF. CDR3 DNA: TGCGCCAGCAGCCTCGGAACCGGGGAGCTGTTTTTT.